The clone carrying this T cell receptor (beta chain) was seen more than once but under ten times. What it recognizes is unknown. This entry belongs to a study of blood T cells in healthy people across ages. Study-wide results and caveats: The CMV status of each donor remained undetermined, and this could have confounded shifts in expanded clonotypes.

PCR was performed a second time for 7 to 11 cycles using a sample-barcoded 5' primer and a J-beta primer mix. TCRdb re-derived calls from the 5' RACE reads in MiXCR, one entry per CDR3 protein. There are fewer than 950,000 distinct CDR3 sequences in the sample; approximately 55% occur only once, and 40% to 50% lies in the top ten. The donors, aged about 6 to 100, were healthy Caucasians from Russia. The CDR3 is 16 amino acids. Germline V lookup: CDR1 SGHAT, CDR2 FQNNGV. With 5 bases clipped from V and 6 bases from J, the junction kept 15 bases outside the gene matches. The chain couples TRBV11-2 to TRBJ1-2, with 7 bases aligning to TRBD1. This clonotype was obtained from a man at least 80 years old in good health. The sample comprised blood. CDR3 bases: TGTGCCAGCAGCCTGCGTCGGGACAGTTTTTTGGATGGCTACACCTTC. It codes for CASSLRRDSFLDGYTF.